These 7 T cell receptor beta chains came from one sample sequenced in a study of blood T cell repertoires in COVID-19. TCRdb's table, derived via immunoSEQ multiplex PCR, lists solely in-frame clones and lacks some. The sample consists of 65,000 to 95,000 clones, roughly 90% of them appearing once. The sample taken for sequencing was peripheral blood. These receptors originate from a man in his 70s with active or convalescent COVID-19.

The CDR3 sequence is CASHQGGSLNYGYTF. The CDR3 nucleotides are TGTGCCAGCCACCAAGGGGGCTCTCTTAACTATGGCTACACCTTC. The chain joins TRBV28 to TRBJ1-2; 7 positions match TRBD1. After removal of 8 bases from V and 1 base from J, the junction contained 10 bases not matched to a gene. The CDR3 length is 15 residues. Germline V gene lookup returns CDR1 MDHEN and CDR2 SYDVKM.

The chain combines TRBV9 with TRBJ2-7; 7 nucleotides agree with TRBD2. The CDR3 is 13 residues long. After removal of 4 bases from V and 7 bases from J, the junction contained 8 bases not matched to a gene. CDR1 and CDR2 (germline): SGDLS, YYNGEE. The CDR3 coding sequence is TGTGCCAGCAGCCGGGACTACCAAAGGGAGCAGTACTTC. The encoded protein is CASSRDYQREQYF.

V gene TRBV27 combines with J gene TRBJ1-2, with 7 bases identical to TRBD1. Losses at the gene ends were 4 bases for V and 13 bases for J; bases not matched to a gene: 15. The CDR3 totals 14 residues. CDR1 and CDR2 (germline): MNHEY, SMNVEV (reference sequence). The CDR3 DNA follows: TGTGCCAGCAGTTCGTTTGGGTTGGACAGGAGCCTCACCTTC. This sequence encodes CASSSFGLDRSLTF.

For the CDR3, the DNA is TGTGCCAGCAGCCCAAGACTATCCACATCCACCTCGGGAAACACCATATATTTT. It yields the protein CASSPRLSTSTSGNTIYF. The rearrangement uses TRBV3-1 (or the pseudogene TRBV3-2) and TRBJ1-3, with no clear D. The ends were cut back, 4 bases at V and 4 bases at J, with 23 bases in the middle. The CDR3 extends over 18 amino acids. Germline V gene sequence: CDR1 LGHDT, CDR2 YNNKEL (reference sequence).

The CDR3 region is CASSTQGPTNEKLFF. The CDR3 DNA reads TGTGCCAGTAGTACACAGGGACCAACTAATGAAAAACTGTTTTTT. The genes are TRBV19 and TRBJ1-4, with D perhaps matching TRBD1 (6 bases). V was trimmed by 4 bases and J by 0 bases, leaving 9 bases between them. This CDR3 spans 15 amino acids. Germline V gene sequence: CDR1 LNHDA, CDR2 SQIVND (reference sequence).

The chain has TRBV3-1 (or the pseudogene TRBV3-2) and TRBJ2-3; 10 bases align to TRBD2. V lost 3 bases and J lost 3; bases outside the gene matches: 3. Per the germline V gene, CDR1 is LGHDT and CDR2 is YNNKEL (reference sequence). The CDR3 is 15 amino acids. The CDR3 region is CASSHQRGGTDTQYF. CDR3 nucleotide sequence: TGTGCCAGCAGCCACCAGCGGGGGGGGACAGATACGCAGTATTTT.

The rearrangement joins TRBV19 to TRBJ2-7, with 10 nucleotides matching TRBD2. The CDR3 loop spans 15 amino acids. The junction had 8 bases not matched to a gene; V was cut back by 2 bases and J by 7 bases. The germline gives CDR1 LNHDA, CDR2 SQIVND (reference sequence). The CDR3 DNA sequence: TGTGCCAGTAGTATATTGCTAGCGGGGGCTGAAGAGCAGTACTTC. This gives the protein CASSILLAGAEEQYF.